This TCR beta chain was retrieved from a study of T cell clonotyping in hematopoietic cell transplantation (dated by TCRdb to the early 2020s). Context from the whole study: Recipient samples taken before transplant were obtained following cytoreduction. The study collected 130 to 150 blood samples from 35 to 40 consecutive transplant recipients and their related donors. Patient recruitment ran from 2015 to January 2017, and follow-up continued until late 2020 or death.

The study at large found these results: Recipient repertoires showed only a small fraction of overlap with donor repertoires, and over 97% appeared de novo at the given depth. Recipient TCR diversity fell after transplant, with pathologically expanded clonotypes rising progressively from day 30 to day 180. The sample size was limited, and because cells were not sorted, the contributions of CD4 and CD8 repertoires could not be separated. Broader posttransplant TCR repertoire diversity was predicted by donor and pretransplant recipient Inverse Simpson Index values.

The time point label of this sample denotes: recipient sample about 28 days before transplant, after cytoreduction. Recipient blood was collected about 28 days before transplant and at days 30, 100 and 180 after transplant. Nuclei Lysis Solution was used to extract genomic DNA from fresh or cryopreserved unfractionated peripheral blood mononuclear cells. This clone was seen a handful of times. Its antigen remains undetermined. No much larger clonotype is one base removed from it; base qualities were not supplied. The CDR3, cysteine through phenylalanine, is 15 amino acids long. The entry retains the CDR3 DNA only, 45 bases that are in frame from base 1. V sheds 4 bases and J sheds 5 bases, leaving 15 bases between their ends. From a lookup of the germline V gene, CDR1 and CDR2 are SGHTA and FQGNSA. The immunoSEQ assay, a bias-controlled multiplex PCR using V- and J-specific primers, was used to amplify TCR beta CDR3 regions from genomic DNA. A second PCR step added a proprietary barcode and Illumina adapter sequences to the CDR3 amplicons. An Illumina MiSeq instrument was used for sequencing of the CDR3 libraries. For the original study's pipeline: Export and quality control were done with immunoSEQ Analyzer 3.0, while downstream analyses used R Bioconductor and Immunarch. Only productive rearrangements in the normalized downsampled data set were used to calculate repertoire metrics. In the normalized cohort, clonotypes with more than 5 templates were defined as pathologically expanded. The Inverse Simpson Index served as the measure of repertoire diversity. To capture all clonotypes, CMV-specificity analyses were performed on the non-normalized data set. TCRdb's version of the immuneACCESS table is confined to in-frame rearrangements and falls short of the full clone set. An unresolved V gene accounts for under half of the shortfall where checked; the remainder is of unknown origin. For V, J and clone size, that table is used; D and trimming come from the DNA. The sample profile shows tens of thousands of clones; roughly 85% of them were found once. Of the sample, about 2.8% falls within the top ten clones.

The sequencing here drew on peripheral blood mononuclear cells, taken before stem cell transplant. The sequence was collected from a man in his fifties or sixties with acute myeloid leukemia. Some clones in this sample may be carry-over from other donors' samples. The chain couples TRBV7-2 to TRBJ1-5; the D region possibly corresponds to TRBD1 (5 bases align). The DNA sequence reads TGTGCCAGCAGCTCGTGGTTAGGGACGCATCAGCCCCAGCATTTT. This yields the protein CASSSWLGTHQPQHF.